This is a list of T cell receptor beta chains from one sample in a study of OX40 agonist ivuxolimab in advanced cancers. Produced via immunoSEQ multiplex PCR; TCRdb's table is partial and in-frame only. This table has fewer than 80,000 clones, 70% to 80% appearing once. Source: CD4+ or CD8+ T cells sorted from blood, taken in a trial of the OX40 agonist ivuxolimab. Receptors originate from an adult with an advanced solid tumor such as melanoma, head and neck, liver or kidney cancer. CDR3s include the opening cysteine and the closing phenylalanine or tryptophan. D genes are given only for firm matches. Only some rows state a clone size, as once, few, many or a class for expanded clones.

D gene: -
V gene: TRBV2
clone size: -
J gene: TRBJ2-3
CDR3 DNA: TGTGCCAGCAGTGAACGGCCTTATACGCAGTATTTT
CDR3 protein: CASSERPYTQYF

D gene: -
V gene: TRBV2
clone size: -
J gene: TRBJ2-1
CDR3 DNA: TGTGCCAGCAGTGATAGTGCCTGGTTCTCCTACAATGAGCAGTTCTTC
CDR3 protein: CASSDSAWFSYNEQFF

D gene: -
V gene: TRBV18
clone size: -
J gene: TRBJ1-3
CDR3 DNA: TGTGCCAGCTCACCAACCTCCTCCCTAGGAAACACCATATATTTT
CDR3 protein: CASSPTSSLGNTIYF

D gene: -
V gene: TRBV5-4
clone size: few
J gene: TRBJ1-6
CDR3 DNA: TGTGCCAGCAGCTTGGCCGCAACACCCCTCCACTTT
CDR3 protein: CASSLAATPLHF

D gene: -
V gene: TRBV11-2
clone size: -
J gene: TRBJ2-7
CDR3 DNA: TGTGCCAGCAGCTTCTTGCTGGCTTACGAGCAGTACTTC
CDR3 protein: CASSFLLAYEQYF

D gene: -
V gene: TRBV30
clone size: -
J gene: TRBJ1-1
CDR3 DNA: TGTGCCTGGAGCCAGACAGGATTGAACACTGAAGCTTTCTTT
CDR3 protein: CAWSQTGLNTEAFF

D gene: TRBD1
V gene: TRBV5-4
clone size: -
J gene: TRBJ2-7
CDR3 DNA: TGTGCCAGCAGCTTGGGGGACAGGGCTACTGGAGAGCAGTACTTC
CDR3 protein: CASSLGDRATGEQYF

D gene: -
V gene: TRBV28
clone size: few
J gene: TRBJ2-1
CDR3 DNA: TGTGCCAGCGGCAGGGTGACCTACAATGAGCAGTTCTTC
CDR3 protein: CASGRVTYNEQFF

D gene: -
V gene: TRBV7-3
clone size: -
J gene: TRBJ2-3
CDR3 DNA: TGTGCCAGCAGCTTAACAGGTGTAGATACGCAGTATTTT
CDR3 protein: CASSLTGVDTQYF

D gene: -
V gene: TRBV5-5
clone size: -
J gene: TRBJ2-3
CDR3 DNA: TGTGCCAGCAGCCGGGGCCCTACAAGCACAGATACGCAGTATTTT
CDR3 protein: CASSRGPTSTDTQYF

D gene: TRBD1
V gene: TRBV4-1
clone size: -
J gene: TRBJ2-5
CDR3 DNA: TGCGCCAGCAGCCGGGGACAGGGGCAAGAGACCCAGTACTTC
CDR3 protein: CASSRGQGQETQYF

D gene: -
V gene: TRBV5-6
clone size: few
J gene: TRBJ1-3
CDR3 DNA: TGTGCCAGCAGCTCTGTAGGTGAAAGCTCTGGAAACACCATATATTTT
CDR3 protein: CASSSVGESSGNTIYF

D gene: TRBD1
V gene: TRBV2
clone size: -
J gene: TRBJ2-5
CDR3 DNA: TGTGCCAGCAGCCAGAGTCGGACAGGGAAAGAGACCCAGTACTTC
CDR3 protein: CASSQSRTGKETQYF

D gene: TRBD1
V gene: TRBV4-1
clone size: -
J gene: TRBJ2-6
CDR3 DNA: TGCGCTACCGGGACAGACGTTACTGGGGCCAACGTCCTGACTTTC
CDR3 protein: CATGTDVTGANVLTF

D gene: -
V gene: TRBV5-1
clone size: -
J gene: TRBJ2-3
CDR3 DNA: TGCGCCAGCAGCGGGCCCGGCACAGATACGCAGTATTTT
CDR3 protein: CASSGPGTDTQYF

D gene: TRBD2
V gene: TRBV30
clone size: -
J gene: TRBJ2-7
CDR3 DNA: TGTGCCTGGAGTGTACGGGAGCGGGGGTCCTACGAGCAGTACTTC
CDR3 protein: CAWSVRERGSYEQYF

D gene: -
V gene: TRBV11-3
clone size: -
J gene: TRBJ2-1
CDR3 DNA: TGTGCCAGCAGCTTACAGGGCAATGAGCAGTTCTTC
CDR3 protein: CASSLQGNEQFF

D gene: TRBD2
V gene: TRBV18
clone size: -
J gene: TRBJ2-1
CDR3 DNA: TGTGCCAGCTCACCACCGTCTTCTAGCGGGAGCCATGAGCAGTTCTTC
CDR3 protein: CASSPPSSSGSHEQFF

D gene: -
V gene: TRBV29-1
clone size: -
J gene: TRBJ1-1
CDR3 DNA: TGCAGCGTTGAAAAAGGGGGCACTGAAGCTTTCTTT
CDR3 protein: CSVEKGGTEAFF

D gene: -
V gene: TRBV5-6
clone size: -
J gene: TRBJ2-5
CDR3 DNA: TGTGCCAGCAGCAATGGAGAGACCCAGTACTTC
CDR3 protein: CASSNGETQYF

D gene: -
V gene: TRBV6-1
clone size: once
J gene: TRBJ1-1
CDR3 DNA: TGTGCCAGCAGTGTCCTCGGGGCGGCTGAAGCTTTCTTT
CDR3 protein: CASSVLGAAEAFF

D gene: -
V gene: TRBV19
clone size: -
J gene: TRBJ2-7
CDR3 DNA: TGTGCCAGTGGGAGGGGGTCCGAGCAGTACTTC
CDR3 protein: CASGRGSEQYF

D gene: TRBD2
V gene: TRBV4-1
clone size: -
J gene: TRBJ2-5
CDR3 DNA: TGCGCCAGCAGCCAAAGGAGCGGGGGGGCCTTGGAGACCCAGTACTTC
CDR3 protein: CASSQRSGGALETQYF

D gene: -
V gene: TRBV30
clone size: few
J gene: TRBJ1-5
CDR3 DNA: TGTGCCTGGAGTCAGGGGTTGGATCAGCCCCAGCATTTT
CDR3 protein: CAWSQGLDQPQHF